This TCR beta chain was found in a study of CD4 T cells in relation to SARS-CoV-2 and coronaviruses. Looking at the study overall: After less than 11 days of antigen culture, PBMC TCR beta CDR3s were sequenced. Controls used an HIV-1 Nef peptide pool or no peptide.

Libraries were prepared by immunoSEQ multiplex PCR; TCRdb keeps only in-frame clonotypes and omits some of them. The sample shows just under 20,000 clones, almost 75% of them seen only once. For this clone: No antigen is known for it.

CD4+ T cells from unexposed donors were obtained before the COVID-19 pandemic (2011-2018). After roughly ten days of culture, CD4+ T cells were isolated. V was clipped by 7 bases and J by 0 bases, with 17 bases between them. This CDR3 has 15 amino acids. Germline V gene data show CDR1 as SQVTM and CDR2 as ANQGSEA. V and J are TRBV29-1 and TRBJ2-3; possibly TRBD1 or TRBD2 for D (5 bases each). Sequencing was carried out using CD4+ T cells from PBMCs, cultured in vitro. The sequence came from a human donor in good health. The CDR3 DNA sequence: TGCAGCGCCCAAGACCGGGACCTTAGCACAGATACGCAGTATTTT. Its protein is CSAQDRDLSTDTQYF.